The rows below give T cell receptor beta chains drawn from one sample of a study of CD8 T cells in Susac syndrome. Each CDR3 protein is one row after TCRdb ran MiXCR on the immunoSEQ multiplex PCR reads. The sample includes some 94,000 distinct CDR3 sequences, roughly 94% seen only once; the top ten take roughly 0.3%. The sample comprised CD4+ T cells from PBMCs. These receptor sequences come from a human donor with Susac syndrome. CDR3s include the opening cysteine and the closing phenylalanine or tryptophan. Each record gives: V gene, D gene, J gene, clone size, CDR3 protein, CDR3 DNA. D genes are given only for firm matches. The size field is filled for only some rows; it gives once, few, many or a size class.

TRBV20-1	.	TRBJ1-1	.	CSANGEVTAFF	TGCAGTGCCAACGGAGAGGTCACGGCTTTCTTT
TRBV4-3	.	TRBJ2-5	.	CASSQDARVARTQYF	TGCGCCAGCAGCCAAGATGCCAGGGTAGCACGGACCCAGTACTTC
TRBV11-2	TRBD2	TRBJ2-3	once	CASSFVLAGGTDTQYF	TGTGCCAGCAGCTTCGTTCTCGCGGGGGGCACAGATACGCAGTATTTT
TRBV24-1	.	TRBJ1-5	.	CATSDQDSNQPQHF	TGTGCCACCAGTGATCAGGATAGCAATCAGCCCCAGCATTTT
TRBV29-1	.	TRBJ2-7	.	CSVRGGNTYEQYF	TGCAGCGTTAGGGGGGGGAATACCTACGAGCAGTACTTC
TRBV5-1	.	TRBJ1-4	.	CASRPNAGGATNEKLFF	TGCGCCAGCAGACCAAATGCCGGGGGAGCAACTAATGAAAAACTGTTTTTT
TRBV9	TRBD1	TRBJ1-1	.	CASSGRDIQGAEAFF	TGTGCCAGCAGCGGCAGGGACATTCAGGGGGCTGAAGCTTTCTTT
TRBV5-1	.	TRBJ1-5	.	CASSLAYAQPQHF	TGCGCCAGCAGCTTGGCCTACGCACAGCCCCAGCATTTT
TRBV12-3/TRBV12-4	.	TRBJ2-5	.	CASSSTSREQYF	TGTGCCAGCAGTTCCACTTCGAGGGAGCAGTACTTC
TRBV5-4	.	TRBJ1-1	.	CASSLNGVNTEAFF	TGTGCCAGCAGCTTGAACGGGGTGAACACTGAAGCTTTCTTT
TRBV10-3	TRBD1	TRBJ2-1	.	CAISESQDRGHEQFF	TGTGCCATCAGTGAGTCACAGGACAGGGGCCATGAGCAGTTCTTC
TRBV20-1	.	TRBJ1-1	.	CSTIISRSTEAFF	TGCAGTACCATTATCAGCAGGAGCACTGAAGCTTTCTTT
TRBV30	TRBD2	TRBJ2-5	.	CAWSLHLAGKETQYF	TGTGCCTGGAGTCTACACCTAGCGGGGAAAGAGACCCAGTACTTC
TRBV5-1	TRBD1	TRBJ2-3	.	CASSRAQGETDTQYF	TGCGCCAGCAGCCGGGCCCAGGGGGAGACAGATACGCAGTATTTT
TRBV20-1	.	TRBJ1-1	.	CSARYGGNTEAFF	TGCAGTGCTAGATACGGAGGGAACACTGAAGCTTTCTTT
TRBV5-1	.	TRBJ2-7	.	CASSSLGSNYEQYF	TGCGCCAGCAGCTCCTTAGGGTCCAACTACGAGCAGTACTTC
TRBV5-4	.	TRBJ2-1	.	CASSPKEGRLNEQFF	TGTGCCAGCAGCCCTAAGGAAGGGAGGCTCAATGAGCAGTTCTTC
TRBV20-1	.	TRBJ1-2	once	CSAEAQTSRYGYTF	TGCAGTGCTGAGGCCCAGACATCGAGATATGGCTACACCTTC
TRBV7-2	.	TRBJ2-5	.	CASSLARGTETQYF	TGTGCCAGCAGCTTAGCGCGAGGGACCGAGACCCAGTACTTC
TRBV2	.	TRBJ2-2	.	CALSGSRTGELFF	TGTGCCTTATCAGGGAGTAGGACCGGGGAGCTGTTTTTT
TRBV4-1	.	TRBJ2-5	.	CASSQANGETQYF	TGCGCCAGCAGCCAAGCCAACGGAGAGACCCAGTACTTC
TRBV20-1	.	TRBJ2-2	.	CSAWDNLTGELFF	TGCAGTGCTTGGGACAACTTAACCGGGGAGCTGTTTTTT
TRBV20-1	.	TRBJ2-7	.	CSARDQAGNTYEQYF	TGCAGTGCTAGAGATCAGGCAGGGAATACTTACGAGCAGTACTTC
TRBV9	.	TRBJ2-5	.	CASSVGREETQYF	TGTGCCAGCAGCGTAGGCAGGGAAGAGACCCAGTACTTC
TRBV18	.	TRBJ2-7	few	CASSREYEQYF	TGTGCCAGCTCACGGGAATACGAGCAGTACTTC
TRBV5-6	.	TRBJ2-1	.	CASSPGTRKDNEQFF	TGTGCCAGCAGTCCCGGGACGAGAAAGGACAATGAGCAGTTCTTC
TRBV20-1	.	TRBJ1-2	.	CSLLGLGDYGYTF	TGCAGTCTTTTGGGGCTGGGGGACTATGGCTACACCTTC